The 27 T cell receptor beta chains presented below share a single source sample, sequenced in a study of T cells after yellow fever vaccination (dated by TCRdb to the late 2010s). In the paper's terms, the treatment or condition label means: live attenuated yellow fever vaccine strain. The library was obtained by 5' RACE. The sequencer listed for this sample is Illumina HiSeq 2500. In TCRdb, the public reads were trimmed at Q25 with fastp and aligned with MiXCR, with productive beta chains retained. Each entry merges the rows of one CDR3 protein and shows their most common DNA and genes. The sample table lists approximately 300,000 distinct CDR3 sequences, roughly 7% of them with a count of one. The ten biggest clones cover around 17% of the sample. The sequencing here drew on PBMCs, taken more than 35 days after the first yellow fever vaccination. The receptors come from a man aged 18 to 29 who received the YFV17D yellow fever vaccine.

This clonotype showed up just a few times. The chain employs TRBV4-1 and TRBJ2-1; 7 bases match TRBD2. V shed 3 bases, J shed 4 bases, and the junction held 3 bases outside the gene matches. CDR1 MGHRA and CDR2 YSYEKL come from the germline V gene. The CDR3 consists of 14 residues. CDR3 residues: CASSHPGGYNEQFF. The CDR3 nucleotides are TGCGCCAGCAGCCACCCCGGGGGGTACAATGAGCAGTTCTTC.

The V call is TRBV4-3, the J call TRBJ1-4, with D unclear. In germline, CDR1 is LGHNA, CDR2 YSLEER. Trimming left V 4 bases short and J 6 bases short, with 9 bases between. The CDR3 spans 13 residues. The CDR3 coding sequence is TGCGCCAGCAGCCCGACGACTCATGAAAAACTGTTTTTT. Protein sequence: CASSPTTHEKLFF.

There are many counts of this clonotype. The chain employs TRBV7-2 and TRBJ2-2; weak D call: TRBD1 (5 bases). Trimming shortened V by 1 base and J by 0 bases, and 9 bases separated the two germline ends. The germline V gene encodes CDR1 SGHTA and CDR2 FQGNSA. The CDR3 covers 16 residues. CDR3 amino acids: CASSLGGGANTGELFF. CDR3 DNA: TGTGCCAGCAGCTTAGGGGGCGGCGCGAACACCGGGGAGCTGTTTTTT. Supplemented by reference TRBV7-2 and TRBJ2-2, the full variable domain reads GAGVSQSPSNKVTEKGKDVELRCDPISGHTALYWYRQSLGQGLEFLIYFQGNSAPDKSGLPSDRFSAERTGGSVSTLTIQRTQQEDSAVYLCASSLGGGANTGELFFGEGSRLTVL.

This clonotype was found many times. The rearrangement uses TRBV27 and TRBJ2-2; D possibly corresponds to TRBD1 (6 bases). The CDR3 is 17 residues long. Germline values: CDR1 MNHEY, CDR2 SMNVEV (reference sequence). V lost 4 bases, J lost 7 bases, and 22 bases lay in between. The CDR3 protein is CASSSPETGMGGGELFF. CDR3 in DNA: TGTGCCAGCAGTTCGCCGGAAACAGGGATGGGCGGCGGGGAGCTGTTTTTT.

The chain combines TRBV6-5 with TRBJ2-3, with D possibly matching TRBD1 (6 bases). This CDR3 spans 15 amino acids. V was cut by 2 bases and J by 1 base, with 10 bases left in between. Looked up from germline, CDR1 is MNHEY and CDR2 is SVGAGI. The CDR3 DNA sequence: TGTGCCAGCAGTTACGGGGGCCCGCGCACAGATACGCAGTATTTT. Its protein is CASSYGGPRTDTQYF.

In its sample, this clonotype was seen a few times. The genes are TRBV7-9 and TRBJ2-3, with D perhaps TRBD1 (5 bases). Germline V CDR1 and CDR2: SEHNR, FQNEAQ (reference sequence). V lost 5 bases, J lost 2 bases, and 11 bases lay in between. This CDR3 comprises 14 residues. CDR3 in amino acids: CASSETEVTDTQYF. DNA of the CDR3: TGTGCCAGCAGCGAGACAGAGGTCACAGATACGCAGTATTTT.

The V gene is TRBV5-1, the J gene TRBJ2-3, with D uncertain. The germline V gene encodes CDR1 SGHRS and CDR2 YFSETQ. The CDR3 is 16 amino acids. V lost 4 bases and J 3 bases, leaving 18 bases between the germline ends. CDR3 in amino acids: CASSGWSRFGTDTQYF. CDR3 nucleotide sequence: TGCGCCAGCAGCGGCTGGTCACGTTTCGGGACAGATACGCAGTATTTT.

J is TRBJ1-1 and V is TRBV6-1, with D unclear. Trimming took off 10 bases at V and 0 bases at J, with 15 bases between the two ends. The CDR3 is 14 residues long. Germline values: CDR1 MNHNS, CDR2 SASEGT. The CDR3 nucleotides are TGTGCCACCGCTCCAAGGGTAGTGAACACTGAAGCTTTCTTT. Translating gives CATAPRVVNTEAFF.

This clonotype has ten or more counts. This chain links TRBV20-1 with TRBJ2-5; 9 bases line up with TRBD2. CDR3 size: 12 residues. CDR1 and CDR2 (germline): DFQATT, SNEGSKA (reference sequence). Germline trimming cut 6 bases from V and 2 bases from J; bases unmatched to any gene: 1. CDR3 loop: CSAAGGQETQYF. DNA for the CDR3: TGCAGTGCGGCGGGGGGGCAAGAGACCCAGTACTTC.

This clonotype came up a few times. This chain connects TRBV29-1 to TRBJ2-1; D perhaps matches TRBD2 (6 bases). The CDR3 loop spans 12 amino acids. In germline, CDR1 is SQVTM, CDR2 ANQGSEA. Trimming pared 6 bases from V and 8 bases from J, leaving 14 bases between. CDR3 loop: CSVKRRGDEQFF. DNA for the CDR3: TGCAGCGTCAAGCGGCGGGGCGATGAGCAGTTCTTC.

The chain couples TRBV7-6 to TRBJ2-1; D is possibly TRBD2 (6 bases). V lost 5 bases and J lost 4, with 12 bases in between. The CDR3 is 14 amino acids. Germline V gene sequence: CDR1 SGHVS, CDR2 FNYEAQ. This CDR3 is CASSGVGGYNEQFF. CDR3 coding DNA: TGTGCCAGCAGCGGGGTTGGGGGGTACAATGAGCAGTTCTTC.

The CDR3 protein is CASSKAQSGGAYEQYV. The CDR3, as DNA: TGTGCCAGCAGCAAAGCGCAGAGCGGGGGGGCCTACGAGCAGTACGTC. This chain joins TRBV21-1 and TRBJ2-7; TRBD2 reflects the table's D call only, with no check against the DNA. TRBV21-1 has pseudogene status. This CDR3 has 16 amino acids.

There are many counts of this clonotype. The CDR3 loop is CAMRTARGGEQFF. CDR3 bases: TGTGCCATGCGGACGGCCAGAGGTGGTGAGCAGTTCTTC. This chain links TRBV28 with TRBJ2-1; D is uncertain. The CDR3 sequence is 13 residues long. Germline loops: CDR1 MDHEN, CDR2 SYDVKM. With 10 bases removed from V and 9 bases from J, the gap between germline ends came to 19 bases.

At least ten counts were recorded for this clonotype. The chain joins TRBV27 to TRBJ2-7; D is ambiguous. Trimming stripped 4 bases from V and 0 bases from J, with 13 bases between. Germline V gene sequence: CDR1 MNHEY, CDR2 SMNVEV (reference sequence). CDR3 size: 15 residues. Here the CDR3 DNA reads TGTGCCAGCAGTTCCCCCCCGACTCTCTCCTACGAGCAGTACGTC. Residues: CASSSPPTLSYEQYV.

The chain uses TRBV4-1 and TRBJ1-5; a possible D gene is TRBD1 (6 bases). With 0 bases removed from V and 7 bases from J, the gap between germline ends came to 10 bases. CDR1 is MGHRA and CDR2 is YSYEKL in the germline V gene. The CDR3 has 14 amino acids. The CDR3 region is CASSQDRGTQPQHF. In nucleotides, the CDR3 is TGCGCCAGCAGCCAAGATAGGGGGACCCAGCCCCAGCATTTT.

This clonotype was observed many times. The gene calls are TRBV5-1 and TRBJ1-6, with D unclear. V lost 0 bases to trimming and J lost 7 bases, with 8 bases between them. Per germline, CDR1 SGHRS and CDR2 YFSETQ. CDR3 length: 14 amino acids. CDR3 coding DNA: TGCGCCAGCAGCTTGGAGGCTATGAATTCACCCCTCCACTTT. Amino acid sequence: CASSLEAMNSPLHF.

V is TRBV25-1 and J is TRBJ2-5; D is unresolved. This CDR3 region has 12 residues. The V end was cut by 6 bases, the J end by 3 bases, with 8 bases between. Germline values: CDR1 MGHDK, CDR2 SYGVNS. The CDR3 here is CASSYREETQYF. CDR3 bases: TGTGCCAGCAGCTACAGAGAAGAGACCCAGTACTTC.

The sample holds a few counts of this clonotype. The rearrangement links TRBV5-6 to TRBJ1-5; 7 bases are shared with TRBD1. The germline V gene has CDR1 SGHDT and CDR2 YYEEEE. The V gene end was trimmed by 4 bases and the J gene end by 5 bases; junction bases not matched to a gene: 12. The CDR3 has 16 residues. The DNA of the CDR3 is TGTGCCAGCAGCCAAGGGACAGCAAAAGGCCATCAGCCCCAGCATTTT. Residues: CASSQGTAKGHQPQHF.

The V gene is TRBV20-1, the J gene TRBJ2-7, with TRBD1 matching over 7 bases. The germline V gene encodes CDR1 DFQATT and CDR2 SNEGSKA (reference sequence). Losses at the gene ends were 1 base for V and 2 bases for J; bases not matched to a gene: 5. The length of the CDR3 is 14 residues. This CDR3 reads CSARGQGLTYEQYF. The CDR3 coding sequence is TGCAGTGCTAGAGGACAGGGATTAACCTACGAGCAGTACTTC.

The chain's CDR3 is CASSLDGFGGGAGEQYF. CDR3 DNA: TGTGCCAGCAGCTTAGATGGGTTCGGGGGGGGGGCAGGCGAGCAGTACTTC. This sequence joins TRBV11-2 and TRBJ2-7, with 8 bases lining up with TRBD2. Looked up from germline, CDR1 is SGHAT and CDR2 is FQNNGV. V shed 0 bases, J shed 6 bases, and the junction held 13 bases outside the gene matches. The CDR3 extends over 17 amino acids.

This clonotype has more than one count but fewer than ten. V gene TRBV20-1 combines with J gene TRBJ2-2; 7 bases match TRBD1. V shed 3 bases, J shed 3 bases, and the junction held 4 bases outside the gene matches. The CDR3 has 14 amino acids. Germline V gives CDR1 DFQATT, CDR2 SNEGSKA (reference sequence). The CDR3 spells CSARWTGHTGELFF. In DNA, the CDR3 is TGCAGTGCTAGGTGGACAGGTCACACCGGGGAGCTGTTTTTT.

There are a few counts of this clonotype. This rearrangement joins TRBV21-1 to TRBJ2-1; TRBD2, the D gene given by the table, was not confirmed from the DNA. TRBV21-1 is designated a pseudogene. The CDR3 extends over 17 amino acids. CDR3 bases: TGTGCCAGCAGCACAGAGGGCAGGTGGAGCTCCTACAATGAGCAGTTCTTC. Translating it yields CASSTEGRWSSYNEQFF.

As to this clonotype: This may arise from a read error, as a much more abundant clone is one base away. This chain joins TRBV12-3 or TRBV12-4 and TRBJ2-1; D unclear. The CDR3 covers 15 residues. In DNA, the CDR3 is TGTGCCAGCAGTTTGGACGTAAGCTCCTACAATAAGCAGTTCTTC. Translating it yields CASSLDVSSYNKQFF.

This clonotype showed up just a few times. V and J are TRBV10-3 and TRBJ1-1; 7 bases align to TRBD1. The CDR3 runs 15 residues. CDR1 ENHRY and CDR2 SYGVKD come from the germline V gene. V was pared by 2 bases and J by 3 bases, with 6 bases of the junction left unmatched. CDR3 protein: CAISEPGGQHTEAFF. The CDR3 DNA is TGTGCCATCAGTGAGCCGGGGGGACAGCACACTGAAGCTTTCTTT.

The chain uses TRBV20-1 and TRBJ2-1; D not resolved. This CDR3 is 11 amino acids long. Germline-derived CDR1 and CDR2 are DFQATT and SNEGSKA (reference sequence). The V and J ends lost 5 bases and 9 bases respectively, with 11 bases between them. The CDR3, as DNA: TGCAGTGCTCGCACGAGTCTTGAGCAGTTCTTC. This sequence encodes CSARTSLEQFF.

This clonotype was found a few times. The chain joins TRBV6-2 or TRBV6-3 to TRBJ2-3; 10 bases match TRBD1. The V and J ends lost 10 bases and 3 bases, in that order; junction bases with no gene match: 7. Per germline, CDR1 MNHEY and CDR2 SVGEGT. The CDR3 sequence is 14 residues long. This chain's CDR3 is CATTTGGMTDTQYF. DNA for the CDR3: TGTGCCACCACGACAGGGGGCATGACAGATACGCAGTATTTT.

This sequence joins TRBV5-1 and TRBJ2-3, with 7 nucleotides matching TRBD2. This CDR3 is built from 16 residues. Germline CDR1 and CDR2: SGHRS and YFSETQ. The J segment lost 6 bases and the V segment lost 2 bases, leaving 12 bases of the junction unmatched. The DNA of the CDR3 is TGCGCCAGCAGCTTCTTGGGTAGCGGGTCTGGGGATACGCAGTATTTT. Amino acids: CASSFLGSGSGDTQYF.